Detailed here is one TCR beta chain. V shed 8 bases and J shed 2 bases, with 9 bases lying between them. CDR1 is SGHTA and CDR2 is FQGNSA in the germline V gene. The CDR3 consists of 13 residues. How the authors handled the data: Cell counts per sample came from amplifying reference gene primers. Sequencing used immunoSEQ multiplex PCR; TCRdb keeps in-frame clones, though not all of them. That table supplies the V and J calls and clone size; D and trimming were determined from the DNA. The table records roughly 140,000 clones, about 80% of them present only once. The sample is drawn from a study of blood T cell repertoires in COVID-19. About the study: Whether acute or convalescent, the COVID-19 samples came from the United States, Italy and Spain. PBMCs, B-cell-depleted T cells, or T cells provided the cDNA or gDNA that made up the material.

This rearrangement joins TRBV7-2 to TRBJ2-2, with D perhaps matching TRBD2 (6 bases). The clonotype comes from a man aged 60-69 years with acute or convalescent COVID-19. Material: peripheral blood. Written as DNA, the CDR3 is TGTGCCAGCCGGGGGTATAACACCGGGGAGCTGTTTTTT. Amino acids: CASRGYNTGELFF.